This T cell receptor (beta chain) emerged from a study of shared clonotypes between healthy human individuals. Nashville, Tennessee was home to all donors, who were Caucasian adults. For sorted subsets, about 0.2 ug DNA per replicate equaled around 30,000 T cell genomes. This table comes from immunoSEQ multiplex PCR, and its TCRdb copy is limited to in-frame clones, with some not included. The table shows 2 million to 3 million clones, with approximately 94% occurring only once. This TCR derives from a man in his late teens or twenties in good health. Some clones in this sample may be carry-over from other donors' samples. Sequenced material: naive CD4+ T cells from PBMCs. Noted subset: CD45RA+ positively selected.

CDR3 nucleotide sequence: TGTGCCAGCAGTTTGACAGGGCTCAATCAGCCCCAGCATTTT. Amino acid sequence: CASSLTGLNQPQHF. The chain employs TRBV27 and TRBJ1-5; the match to TRBD1 covers 7 bases. V shed 3 bases, J shed 3 bases, and the junction held 2 bases outside the gene matches. The CDR3 totals 14 residues. Germline CDR1 reads MNHEY; CDR2 reads SMNVEV (reference sequence).